The T cell receptor beta chain under discussion was sequenced for a study of shared clonotypes between healthy human individuals. Study-wide points: Generation probabilities of non-shared clonotypes were lower (relative to those shared by all four donors).

Comments on this clone: The antigen is unknown.

Libraries were prepared by immunoSEQ multiplex PCR; TCRdb keeps only in-frame clonotypes and omits some of them. The sample carries about 2,500,000 clones, around nine tenths recorded once. Per germline, CDR1 SGHNT and CDR2 YYREEE (reference sequence). The CDR3 is 15 residues long. The V and J ends lost 4 bases and 1 base, in that order; junction bases with no gene match: 5. This sequence was found in a young man in good health. The V gene is TRBV5-4, the J gene TRBJ2-3; 8 positions agree with TRBD1. The sample consisted of naive CD4+ T cells sorted from blood. Subset indicated: CD45RA+ positively selected. The CDR3 bases are TGTGCCAGCAGCGCGCCGGGACAGGGCACAGATACGCAGTATTTT. Protein product: CASSAPGQGTDTQYF.